This T cell receptor (beta chain) was recovered during a study of human T cells and chemical hapten exposure. Indicated time point: pre-sensitization, week 0. Stated treatment: therapeutic diphenylcyclopropenone sensitization with weekly scalp DPC. TCRdb ran MiXCR on the RACE reads and lists one entry per CDR3 protein. The profile shows approximately 260,000 distinct CDR3 sequences, around 9.3% of them singletons. J was trimmed by 2 bases and V by 7 bases; bases with no gene match: 4. This CDR3 contains 14 residues. Germline V gene lookup returns CDR1 MDHEN and CDR2 SYDVKM. This clonotype showed up many times.

The sample here was whole blood, taken in connection with sensitization to the hapten diphenylcyclopropenone (DPC). This clonotype was obtained from a woman aged 40 to 50 with alopecia areata. Some clones in this sample may be carry-over from other donors' samples. The V and J genes are TRBV28 and TRBJ2-3; 9 bases are a match to TRBD1. The CDR3 DNA reads as TGTGCCAGCAATGGACAGGGGTTCACAGATACGCAGTATTTT. Translated, it gives CASNGQGFTDTQYF.